This TCR beta chain was identified during a study of OX40 agonist ivuxolimab in advanced cancers. TCRdb's copy holds only in-frame clones and misses some; the assay was immunoSEQ multiplex PCR. The top ten hold 0.55% to 0.65% of the sample, which has some 58,000 clones, around 85% seen once. The V end was cut by 0 bases, the J end by 6 bases, with 12 bases between. CDR1 is SGHVS and CDR2 is FQNEAQ in the germline V gene. The CDR3 extends over 15 amino acids. Sequencing used CD4+ or CD8+ T cells sorted from blood, obtained in a trial of the OX40 agonist ivuxolimab. This receptor was identified in an adult with an advanced solid tumor such as melanoma, head and neck, liver or kidney cancer. The chain employs TRBV7-8 and TRBJ1-5; D might be TRBD1 (5 bases). This CDR3 reads CASSLAYRISQPQHF. In DNA, the CDR3 is TGTGCCAGCAGCTTAGCGTACAGGATAAGTCAGCCCCAGCATTTT.